These 11 T cell receptor beta chains came from one sample sequenced in a study of blood T cell repertoires in COVID-19. The assay was immunoSEQ multiplex PCR, and TCRdb's table has in-frame clones only and misses some. The data contain about 250,000 clones, about 73% of them singletons. The sequencing sample was made of peripheral blood. The receptors originated from a woman aged 80 or over with acute or convalescent COVID-19.

The sample holds one count of this clone. The genes are TRBV9 and TRBJ2-7; D possibly corresponds to TRBD1 (7 bases). V lost 2 bases and J 3 bases, leaving 15 bases between the germline ends. The CDR3 runs 15 residues. Germline CDR1 reads SGDLS; CDR2 reads YYNGEE. CDR3 bases: TGTGCCAGCAGCGTTGGGCAGGGGGGATACTACGAGCAGTACTTC. It encodes CASSVGQGGYYEQYF.

The gene calls are TRBV7-2 and TRBJ2-7, with D perhaps matching TRBD2 (7 bases). The V and J ends lost 1 base and 3 bases respectively, with 13 bases between them. The germline V gene encodes CDR1 SGHTA and CDR2 FQGNSA. The CDR3 covers 15 residues. DNA of the CDR3: TGTGCCAGCAGCTTAGTGGGGGGGGCCTTCTACGAGCAGTACTTC. It translates to CASSLVGGAFYEQYF.

This chain connects TRBV6-2 or TRBV6-3 to TRBJ1-5, with D maybe TRBD1 (6 bases). The CDR3 is 16 amino acids. Trimming shortened V by 0 bases and J by 0 bases, and 9 bases separated the two germline ends. From germline, CDR1 is MNHEY and CDR2 SVGEGT. CDR3 region: CASSYSGQNSNQPQHF. CDR3 nucleotide sequence: TGTGCCAGCAGTTACTCGGGACAAAATAGCAATCAGCCCCAGCATTTT.

The rearrangement links TRBV5-4 to TRBJ1-4, with 10 bases fitting TRBD1. V was clipped by 4 bases and J by 8 bases; unmatched bases: 8. Germline V CDR1 and CDR2: SGHNT, YYREEE (reference sequence). There are 15 residues in the CDR3. The CDR3 nucleotides are TGTGCCAGCAGCGCAAGACAGGGGGCGAACGAAAAACTGTTTTTT. Encoded protein: CASSARQGANEKLFF. Full variable domain (missing parts from reference TRBV5-4 and TRBJ1-4): ETGVTQSPTHLIKTRGQQVTLRCSSQSGHNTVSWYQQALGQGPQFIFQYYREEENGRGNFPPRFSGLQFPNYSSELNVNALELDDSALYLCASSARQGANEKLFFGSGTQLSVL.

The V call is TRBV29-1, the J call TRBJ2-2; D may be TRBD2 (5 bases). In germline, CDR1 is SQVTM, CDR2 ANQGSEA. The CDR3 is 12 residues long. With 4 bases removed from V and 6 bases from J, the gap between germline ends came to 9 bases. The CDR3 loop reads CSVAGYAGELFF. CDR3 DNA sequence: TGCAGCGTTGCGGGGTACGCCGGGGAGCTGTTTTTT.

This clone has just one count. This sequence joins TRBV6-2 or TRBV6-3 and TRBJ1-5; 10 nucleotides line up with TRBD1. V lost 5 bases and J lost 3; bases outside the gene matches: 1. Germline-derived CDR1 and CDR2 are MNHEY and SVGEGT. The CDR3 is 14 residues long. For the CDR3, the DNA is TGTGCCAGCAGTGGGACAGGGGTCAATCAGCCCCAGCATTTT. Protein product: CASSGTGVNQPQHF.

The chain uses TRBV4-1 and TRBJ2-1; D is unresolved. Per germline, CDR1 MGHRA and CDR2 YSYEKL. V was cut by 4 bases and J by 4 bases, with 8 bases left in between. This CDR3 has 13 residues. The CDR3 sequence is CASSRYVYNEQFF. CDR3 bases: TGCGCCAGCAGCCGCTACGTATACAATGAGCAGTTCTTC.

In its sample, this clone was seen once. One end of the junction does not line up with germline, which may come from a read error. The V and J genes are TRBV3-1 (or the pseudogene TRBV3-2) and TRBJ2-5, with 15 bases matching TRBD2. The CDR3 extends over 15 amino acids. Germline values: CDR1 LGHDT, CDR2 YNNKEL (reference sequence). The CDR3 reads CASSQSNTGTSGRNF. The CDR3 region has the DNA TGTGCCAGCAGCCAGTCCAACACAGGGACTAGCGGGAGGAACTTC.

The genes are TRBV4-2 and TRBJ1-4; the match to TRBD1 covers 8 bases. Germline V lookup: CDR1 LGHNA, CDR2 YNFKEQ. The V and J ends lost 4 bases and 3 bases, in that order; junction bases with no gene match: 7. CDR3 size: 16 residues. The CDR3 DNA reads TGTGCCAGCAGCCGCGACTACAGGGGGGCTAATGAAAAACTGTTTTTT. Protein: CASSRDYRGANEKLFF.

The rearrangement joins TRBV24-1 to TRBJ2-3, with 7 bases identical to TRBD2. The CDR3 is made up of 13 amino acids. Germline CDR1 KGHDR, CDR2 SFDVKD. With V trimmed by 6 bases and J by 4 bases, 3 bases remained unmatched. CDR3 loop: CATSRGDPDTQYF. The CDR3 DNA reads TGTGCCACCAGTCGGGGGGACCCAGATACGCAGTATTTT.

The chain carries TRBV5-1 and TRBJ2-1; 8 positions match TRBD1. The CDR3 spans 14 residues. CDR1 SGHRS and CDR2 YFSETQ come from the germline V gene. Losses at the gene ends were 2 bases for V and 4 bases for J; bases not matched to a gene: 2. The CDR3 here is CASSFRGQYNEQFF. In DNA form, the CDR3 reads TGCGCCAGCAGCTTCAGGGGGCAGTACAATGAGCAGTTCTTC. Full variable domain (rest looked up from reference TRBV5-1 and TRBJ2-1): KAGVTQTPRYLIKTRGQQVTLSCSPISGHRSVSWYQQTPGQGLQFLFEYFSETQRNKGNFPGRFSGRQFSNSRSEMNVSTLELGDSALYLCASSFRGQYNEQFFGPGTRLTVL.